This TCR beta chain was profiled in a study of T cells in Graves' hyperthyroidism and ophthalmopathy. Losses at the gene ends were 5 bases for V and 8 bases for J; bases not matched to a gene: 9. This CDR3 has 15 amino acids. Germline V CDR1 and CDR2: DFQATT, SNEGSKA (reference sequence). This clonotype appeared many times. Amplification of TCR beta CDR3 regions was performed using RNA transcripts as template. TCR CDR3 underwent first-round RT-PCR with the HTBI primer set. TCRdb re-analysed the multiplex PCR reads in MiXCR, keeping a single row per CDR3 protein. The sample lists 500,000 to 750,000 distinct CDR3 sequences; roughly 14% were seen once. Criteria for exclusion of patients were uncontrolled infection, other autoimmune disease, pregnancy or lactation.

Sequenced: blood. The chain is built from TRBV20-1 and TRBJ2-1, with TRBD2 matching over 13 bases. This clonotype was obtained from a woman aged 25-40 years with Graves' hyperthyroidism. In DNA form, the CDR3 reads TGCAGTGCTTGCGGACTAGCGGGAGACATCGATGAGCAGTTCTTC. Encoded protein: CSACGLAGDIDEQFF.